This T cell receptor (beta chain) is drawn from a study of CD8 T cells in ankylosing spondylitis. Using its own MiXCR run on the 5' RACE reads, TCRdb lists one record per CDR3 protein. Here the sample spans some 840,000 distinct CDR3 sequences, roughly 12% being singletons. This clonotype has just a few counts. Its antigen is as yet unknown. CDR3 length equals 15 residues. V was pared by 5 bases and J by 6 bases, with 21 bases between. Germline-derived CDR1 and CDR2 are SGHRS and YFSETQ. Overall study findings and caveats: Earlier reports found some motif variants in synovial fluid and blood in reactive arthritis. Roughly eight highly homologous variants made up a TCR beta motif that seemed to typify ankylosing spondylitis blood.

The rearrangement links TRBV5-1 to TRBJ2-7; possibly TRBD2 for D (6 bases). The sample consisted of blood, either unsorted or a sorted T cell fraction (not recorded which). This sequence originates from a male donor with ankylosing spondylitis. Here the CDR3 DNA reads TGCGCCAGCAGTCGCACAACGGGAGAACCATCCGAGCAGTACTTC. Protein sequence: CASSRTTGEPSEQYF.